These 20 T cell receptor beta chains were sequenced from one sample in a study of T cells in severe cutaneous drug reactions. The patients sequenced had a carbamazepine-induced Stevens-Johnson syndrome or toxic epidermal necrolysis reaction. TCR subtype-specific primers in iRepertoire multiplex PCR prepared libraries for bulk and single-cell sequencing. TCRdb derives one entry per CDR3 protein from the multiplex PCR reads, leaving out DNA. Here the sample table reports approximately 20,000 distinct CDR3 sequences. Sequencing was carried out using PBMCs. Receptors were obtained from a human donor with toxic epidermal necrolysis, a severe cutaneous drug reaction.

The chain is built from TRBV9 and TRBJ2-7; no DNA is available, so the TRBD2 call from TCRdb remains unchecked. Germline V gene sequence: CDR1 SGDLS, CDR2 YYNGEE. The CDR3 sequence is 14 residues long. The CDR3 loop is CASSLASGNHEQYF.

The V gene is TRBV6-1, the J gene TRBJ2-1; TCRdb names TRBD2, which stays unverified in the absence of DNA. Germline lookup yields CDR1 MNHNS and CDR2 SASEGT. The CDR3 totals 18 residues. The CDR3 is CASSEVSTSGSSYNEQFF.

The CDR3 loop is CSAVLAMDEQFF. The gene calls are TRBV20-1 and TRBJ2-1; the TRBD2 assignment by TCRdb is unverifiable without DNA. This CDR3 contains 12 residues. The germline gives CDR1 DFQATT, CDR2 SNEGSKA (reference sequence).

The chain is built from TRBV2 and TRBJ2-7; TCRdb proposes TRBD2, but this gene call is untestable without DNA. Germline V gene lookup returns CDR1 SNHLY and CDR2 FYNNEI. The CDR3 has 16 amino acids. The chain's CDR3 is CASRTPGLAGSYEQYF.

The V call is TRBV7-3, the J call TRBJ2-1; TCRdb calls TRBD2, which cannot be checked without DNA. In germline, CDR1 is SGHTA, CDR2 FQGTGA. The CDR3 has 15 residues. CDR3 protein: CASSVKLAGYNEQFF.

The chain carries TRBV28 and TRBJ2-1; TCRdb outputs TRBD1, but without DNA this stays unchecked. This CDR3 is built from 15 residues. CDR1 MDHEN and CDR2 SYDVKM come from the germline V gene. The CDR3 sequence is CASSHRTGSYNEQFF.

This chain links TRBV7-3 with TRBJ1-1. CDR3 length: 13 residues. Germline V CDR1 and CDR2: SGHTA, FQGTGA. This chain's CDR3 is CASSPSRYTEAFF.

The V gene is TRBV4-1, the J gene TRBJ2-5; absent DNA, TCRdb's TRBD1 call cannot be checked. The CDR3 is 15 amino acids. Looked up from germline, CDR1 is MGHRA and CDR2 is YSYEKL. The CDR3 sequence is CASSSGTGISETQYF.

The V call is TRBV28, the J call TRBJ2-1; TCRdb outputs TRBD1, but without DNA this stays unchecked. CDR3 length equals 18 residues. Germline V CDR1 and CDR2: MDHEN, SYDVKM. The CDR3 region is CASSLPPRGLKTYNEQFF.

The chain carries TRBV10-3 and TRBJ2-1. Per the germline V gene, CDR1 is ENHRY and CDR2 is SYGVKD. The CDR3 length is 15 residues. The CDR3 spells CAISDQANSYNEQFF.

By frequency, this clonotype is medium-sized. V is TRBV30 and J is TRBJ1-1. This CDR3 contains 14 residues. CDR1 GTSNPN and CDR2 SVGIG come from the germline V gene (reference sequence). The CDR3 here is CAWSVDLMNTEAFF.

Its frequency marks this clonotype as medium-sized (0.01 to 0.1%). The chain recombines TRBV7-2 with TRBJ2-5. CDR1 SGHTA and CDR2 FQGNSA come from the germline V gene. The CDR3 covers 13 residues. CDR3 loop: CASSKSLAETQYF.

The V call is TRBV7-9, the J call TRBJ2-3; the TRBD1 assignment by TCRdb is unverifiable without DNA. This CDR3 region has 16 residues. The germline V gene has CDR1 SEHNR and CDR2 FQNEAQ (reference sequence). The CDR3 here is CASSLRTGGSTDTQYF.

The CDR3: CASSYGPQETQYF. J is TRBJ2-5 and V is TRBV5-5. CDR1 is SGHKS, CDR2 YYEKEE, per germline (reference sequence). The CDR3 spans 13 residues.

The J gene is TRBJ1-1, the V gene TRBV2; TCRdb's D gene call, TRBD1, goes unchecked for lack of DNA. This CDR3 has 13 amino acids. Germline V CDR1 and CDR2: SNHLY, FYNNEI. CDR3 amino acids: CASSATGETEAFF.

The chain joins TRBV4-3 to TRBJ2-7; TCRdb's D gene call, TRBD1, goes unchecked for lack of DNA. The CDR3 has 12 amino acids. Germline CDR1 LGHNA, CDR2 YSLEER. The CDR3 is CASSQSGGEQYF.

The CDR3 loop is CASSQLAQSSYEQYF. This chain links TRBV4-1 with TRBJ2-7; the D gene TCRdb calls, TRBD2, cannot be checked with no DNA. In germline, CDR1 is MGHRA, CDR2 YSYEKL. The CDR3 is 15 residues long.

The gene calls are TRBV11-2 and TRBJ2-7; TCRdb selects TRBD1, and the lack of DNA leaves this call unchecked. CDR1 SGHAT and CDR2 FQNNGV come from the germline V gene. The CDR3 has 16 amino acids. CDR3 protein: CASSRTRTGVPYEQYF.

The J gene is TRBJ2-3, the V gene TRBV12-3 or TRBV12-4. CDR3 length: 11 residues. The CDR3 reads CASRLTDTQYF.

The V gene is TRBV20-1, the J gene TRBJ1-1; TCRdb picks TRBD1, but there is no DNA to check that call. CDR3 length: 14 residues. The germline V gene encodes CDR1 DFQATT and CDR2 SNEGSKA (reference sequence). The CDR3 here is CSARATGMNTEAFF.